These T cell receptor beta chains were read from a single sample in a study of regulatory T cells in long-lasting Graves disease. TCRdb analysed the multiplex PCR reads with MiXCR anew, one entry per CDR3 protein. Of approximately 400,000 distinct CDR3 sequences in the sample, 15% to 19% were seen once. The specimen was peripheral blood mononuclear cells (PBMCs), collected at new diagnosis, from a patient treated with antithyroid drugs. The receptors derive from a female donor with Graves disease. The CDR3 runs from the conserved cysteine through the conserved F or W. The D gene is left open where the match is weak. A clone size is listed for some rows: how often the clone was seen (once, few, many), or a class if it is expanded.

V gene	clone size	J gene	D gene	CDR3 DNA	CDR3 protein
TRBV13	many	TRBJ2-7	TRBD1	TGTGCCAGCAGCTTACGGGGACAGGGGTACTACGAGCAGTACTTC	CASSLRGQGYYEQYF
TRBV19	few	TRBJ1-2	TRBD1	TGTGCCAGTAGTATCGCGGCAGGGGGCGTCAATAACTATGGCTACACCTTC	CASSIAAGGVNNYGYTF
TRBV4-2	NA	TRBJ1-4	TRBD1	TGTGCCAGCAGCCAGGACAGGGAGGTGGAAAAACCGTTTTTT	CASSQDREVEKPFF
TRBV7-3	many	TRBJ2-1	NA	TGTGCCAGCAGCCCCTGGTCCGGCAATGAGCAGTTCTTC	CASSPWSGNEQFF
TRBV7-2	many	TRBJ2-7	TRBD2	TGTGCCAGCAGCCTACTAGCGGGCTCCAGCGAGCAGTACTTC	CASSLLAGSSEQYF
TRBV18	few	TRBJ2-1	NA	TGTGCCAGCTCACCATCGGACAACTACTACAATGAGCAGTTCTTC	CASSPSDNYYNEQFF
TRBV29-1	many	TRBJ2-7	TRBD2	TGCAGCGTCGCTCCGGGACTAGCGAACTACGAGCAGTACTTC	CSVAPGLANYEQYF
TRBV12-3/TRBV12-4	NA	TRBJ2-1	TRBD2	TGTGCCAGCAGTCCGGGCGGGACTAGCGGGAGTATGGAGCAGTTCTTC	CASSPGGTSGSMEQFF
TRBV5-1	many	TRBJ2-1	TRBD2	TGCGCCAGCAGCTTGAACCCCCTGGCGAGCGGGGGCATTGAGCAGTTCTTC	CASSLNPLASGGIEQFF
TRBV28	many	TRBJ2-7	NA	TGTGCCAGCAGTTTACAGTGGTACGAGCAGTACTTC	CASSLQWYEQYF
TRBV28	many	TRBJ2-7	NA	TGTGCCAGCAGTTATTTTACCGGGGACTACGAGCAGTACTTC	CASSYFTGDYEQYF
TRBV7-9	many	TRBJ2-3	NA	TGTGCCAGCAGCTTAGTGGCAGGGCGAGATACGCAGTATTTT	CASSLVAGRDTQYF
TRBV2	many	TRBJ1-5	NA	TGTGCCAGCAGTGCTGGCACAGCGGGCGGGCAGCCCCAGCATTTT	CASSAGTAGGQPQHF
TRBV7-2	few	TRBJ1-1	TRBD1	TGTGCCAGCAGCTTCGGTGGGACAGGTGAAGCTTTCTTT	CASSFGGTGEAFF
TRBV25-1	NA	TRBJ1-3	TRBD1	TGTGCCAGCACCTGGACAGGGAACTCTGGAAACACCATATATTTT	CASTWTGNSGNTIYF
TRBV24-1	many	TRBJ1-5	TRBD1	TGTGCCACCAGTGCCGGGACAGGGTTTAGCAATCAGCCCCAGCATTTT	CATSAGTGFSNQPQHF
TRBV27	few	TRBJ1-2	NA	TGTGCCAGCAGTTTGCGGCAGGACAATGGCTACACCTTC	CASSLRQDNGYTF
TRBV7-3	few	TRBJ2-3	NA	TGTGCCAGCAGCGAATTTCCAGGGTCAGATACGCAGTATTTT	CASSEFPGSDTQYF
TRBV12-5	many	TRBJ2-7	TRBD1	TGTGCTAGTGGTTTGGTATTAGGGACAGGGGGCCCACCCTACGAGCAGTACTTC	CASGLVLGTGGPPYEQYF
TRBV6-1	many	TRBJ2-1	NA	TGTGCCAGCAGAAGCCCCGAGACTACAAAGCAGTTCTTC	CASRSPETTKQFF
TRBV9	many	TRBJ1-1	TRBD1	TGTGCCAGCAGCGTGGGACAGGGGGGATACCACACTGAAGCTTTCTTT	CASSVGQGGYHTEAFF
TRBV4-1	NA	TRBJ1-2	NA	TGCGCCAGCAGCCAAGAGGTGGCTCTCCCCTATGGCTACACCTTC	CASSQEVALPYGYTF
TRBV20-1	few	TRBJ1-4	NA	TGCAGTGCTAGAGAAAAGGGAGGTAATGAAAAACTGTTTTTT	CSAREKGGNEKLFF
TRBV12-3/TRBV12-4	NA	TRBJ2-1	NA	TGTGCCAGCACAGAAACCGGGACTCACAATGAGCAGTTCTTC	CASTETGTHNEQFF
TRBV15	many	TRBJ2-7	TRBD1	TGTGCCACCAGCAGACCCGACAGGGGGCACGGCGAGCAGTACTTC	CATSRPDRGHGEQYF
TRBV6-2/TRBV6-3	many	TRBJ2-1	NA	TGTGCCAGCAGTTACTCAGCCCAGGGCCAAGACGAGCAGTTCTTC	CASSYSAQGQDEQFF
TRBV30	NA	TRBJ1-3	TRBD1	TGTGCCTGGAGTACCGGGACAGGGGGAAGCACCATATATTTT	CAWSTGTGGSTIYF
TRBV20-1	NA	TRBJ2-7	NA	TGCAGTGCTAGAGATAGCAGACAGAACCTATTGTACGAGCAGTGCTTC	CSARDSRQNLLYEQCF
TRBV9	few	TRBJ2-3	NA	TGTGCCAGCAGCGTAGTCGCGGCTACAGATACGCAGTATTTT	CASSVVAATDTQYF
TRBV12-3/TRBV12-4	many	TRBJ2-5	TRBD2	TGTGCCAGCAGTTTCTGGACTAGCGGGAGAAAGATGACCCAGTACTTC	CASSFWTSGRKMTQYF
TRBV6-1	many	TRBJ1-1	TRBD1	TGTGCCAGCAGCCGGGACAGGGTGACTGAAGCTTTCTTT	CASSRDRVTEAFF
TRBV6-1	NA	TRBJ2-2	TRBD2	TGTGCCAGCAAAGACATAGCGGGAGTGGACACCGGGGAGCTGTTTTTT	CASKDIAGVDTGELFF
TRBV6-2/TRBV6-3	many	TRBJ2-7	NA	TGTGCCAGCATACGGGACTTGTCCAACGAGCAGTACTTC	CASIRDLSNEQYF
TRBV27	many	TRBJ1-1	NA	TGTGCCAGCTCGGCCAGAGGGAGCACTGAAGCTTTCTTT	CASSARGSTEAFF
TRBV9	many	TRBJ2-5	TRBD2	TGTGCCAGCAGCGTAGCGGTAGGACTAGCGGGGGAGCAAGAGACCCAGTACTTC	CASSVAVGLAGEQETQYF
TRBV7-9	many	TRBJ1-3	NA	TGTGCCAGCAGCTTGACCCTAAAGGACAATCTAAGACCCTCTGGAAACACCATATATTTT	CASSLTLKDNLRPSGNTIYF
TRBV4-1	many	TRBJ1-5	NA	TGCGCCAGCAGCCAAGAGGGGGTGATCAATCAGCCCCAGCATTTT	CASSQEGVINQPQHF
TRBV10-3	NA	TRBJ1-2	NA	TGTGCCATCACCGCCGACAGTTCACTAAACTATGGCCACACCTTC	CAITADSSLNYGHTF
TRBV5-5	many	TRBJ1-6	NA	TGTGCCAGCAGCCTGTCGGGACGCGCGTATAATTCACCCCTCCACTTT	CASSLSGRAYNSPLHF
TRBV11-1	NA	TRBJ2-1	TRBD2	TGTGCCAGCAGCTTTTTACTAGCGGGGACCGATGAGCAGTTCTTC	CASSFLLAGTDEQFF
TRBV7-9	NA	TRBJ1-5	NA	TGTGCCAGCAGCTTAGAGGGGACGAAGGGCAATCAGCCCCAGCATTTT	CASSLEGTKGNQPQHF
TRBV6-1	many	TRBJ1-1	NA	TGTGCCACCGCTCGCGACACTGAAGCTTTCTTT	CATARDTEAFF
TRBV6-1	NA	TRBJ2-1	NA	TGTGCCATCAGTGAGTTTGATGAGCAGTTCTTC	CAISEFDEQFF
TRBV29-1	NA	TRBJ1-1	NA	TGCAGCGTTGCTCACAGTGCCCGGATGAACACTGAAGCTTTCTTT	CSVAHSARMNTEAFF
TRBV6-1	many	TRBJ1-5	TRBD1	TGTGCCAGCAGTCGACAGGGGGATCAGCCCCAGCATTTT	CASSRQGDQPQHF
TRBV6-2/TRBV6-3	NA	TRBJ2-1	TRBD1	TGTGCCAGCAGAACCCCGGGACAGGGGGCCCATGAGCAGTTCTTC	CASRTPGQGAHEQFF
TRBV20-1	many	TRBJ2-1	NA	TGCAGTGCCCGGGCCAGGGACCTATACAATGAGCAGTTCTTC	CSARARDLYNEQFF
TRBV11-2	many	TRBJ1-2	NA	TGTGCCAGCAGCTACGGGCGTCGGAATGGCTACACCTTC	CASSYGRRNGYTF
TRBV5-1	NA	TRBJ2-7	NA	TGCGCCAGCAGCCCTGGAACAGGGTCAAGCTCCTACGAGCAGTACTTC	CASSPGTGSSSYEQYF
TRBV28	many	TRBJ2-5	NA	TGTGCCAGCAGTTATACAGGGCTGACCCAAGAGACCCAGTACTTC	CASSYTGLTQETQYF
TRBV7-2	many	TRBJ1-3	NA	TGTGCCAGCAGCCCAAGGACGTCTGGAAACACCATATATTTT	CASSPRTSGNTIYF
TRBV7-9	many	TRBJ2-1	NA	TGTGCCAGCAGCTCCCGAGACCCGGGTGAGCAGTTCTTC	CASSSRDPGEQFF